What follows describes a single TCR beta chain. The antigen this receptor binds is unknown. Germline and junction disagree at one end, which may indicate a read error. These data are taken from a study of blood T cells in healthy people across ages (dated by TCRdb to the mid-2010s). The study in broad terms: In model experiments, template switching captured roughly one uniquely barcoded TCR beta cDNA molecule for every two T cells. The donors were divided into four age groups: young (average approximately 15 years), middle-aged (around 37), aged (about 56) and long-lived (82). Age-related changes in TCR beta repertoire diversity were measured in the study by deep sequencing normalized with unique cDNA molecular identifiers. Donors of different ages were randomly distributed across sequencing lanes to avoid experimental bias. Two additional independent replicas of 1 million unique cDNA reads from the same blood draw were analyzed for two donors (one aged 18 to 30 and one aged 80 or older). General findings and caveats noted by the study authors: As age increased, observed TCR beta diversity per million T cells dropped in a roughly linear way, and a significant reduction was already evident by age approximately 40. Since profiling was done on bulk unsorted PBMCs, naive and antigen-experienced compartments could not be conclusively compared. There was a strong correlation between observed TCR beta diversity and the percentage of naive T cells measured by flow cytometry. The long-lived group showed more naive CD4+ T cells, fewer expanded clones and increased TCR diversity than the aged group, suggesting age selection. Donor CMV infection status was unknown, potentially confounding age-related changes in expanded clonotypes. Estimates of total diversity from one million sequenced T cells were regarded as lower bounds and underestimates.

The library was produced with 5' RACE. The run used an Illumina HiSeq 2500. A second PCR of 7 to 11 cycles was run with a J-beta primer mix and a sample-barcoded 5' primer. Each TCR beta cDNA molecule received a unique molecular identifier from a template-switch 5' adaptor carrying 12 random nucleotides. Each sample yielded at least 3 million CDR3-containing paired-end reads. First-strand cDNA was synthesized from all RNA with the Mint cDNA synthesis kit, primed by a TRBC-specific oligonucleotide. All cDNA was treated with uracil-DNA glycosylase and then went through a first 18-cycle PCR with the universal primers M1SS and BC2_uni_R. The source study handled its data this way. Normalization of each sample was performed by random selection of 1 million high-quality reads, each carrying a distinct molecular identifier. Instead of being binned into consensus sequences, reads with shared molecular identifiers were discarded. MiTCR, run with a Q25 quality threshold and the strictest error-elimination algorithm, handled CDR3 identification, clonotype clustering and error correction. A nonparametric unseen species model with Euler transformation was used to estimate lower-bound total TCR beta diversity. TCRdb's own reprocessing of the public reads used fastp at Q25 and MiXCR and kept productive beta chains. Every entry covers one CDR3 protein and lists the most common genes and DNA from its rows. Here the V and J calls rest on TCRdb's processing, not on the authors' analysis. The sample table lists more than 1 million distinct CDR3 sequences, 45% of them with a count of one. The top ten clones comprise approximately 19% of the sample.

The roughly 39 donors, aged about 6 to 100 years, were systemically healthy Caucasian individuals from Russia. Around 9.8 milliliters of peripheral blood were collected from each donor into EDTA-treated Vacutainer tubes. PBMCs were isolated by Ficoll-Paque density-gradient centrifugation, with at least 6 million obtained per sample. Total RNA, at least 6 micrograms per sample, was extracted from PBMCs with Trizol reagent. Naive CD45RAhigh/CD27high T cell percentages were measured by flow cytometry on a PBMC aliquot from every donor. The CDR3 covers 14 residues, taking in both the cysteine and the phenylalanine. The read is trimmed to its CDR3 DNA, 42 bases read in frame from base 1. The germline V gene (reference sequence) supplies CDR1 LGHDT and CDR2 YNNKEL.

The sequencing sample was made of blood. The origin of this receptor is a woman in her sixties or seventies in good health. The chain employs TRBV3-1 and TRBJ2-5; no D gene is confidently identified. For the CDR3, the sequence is CASSQERRKETRYF. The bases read TGTGCCAGCAGCCAAGAGAGGAGAAAAGAGACCCGGTACTTC.